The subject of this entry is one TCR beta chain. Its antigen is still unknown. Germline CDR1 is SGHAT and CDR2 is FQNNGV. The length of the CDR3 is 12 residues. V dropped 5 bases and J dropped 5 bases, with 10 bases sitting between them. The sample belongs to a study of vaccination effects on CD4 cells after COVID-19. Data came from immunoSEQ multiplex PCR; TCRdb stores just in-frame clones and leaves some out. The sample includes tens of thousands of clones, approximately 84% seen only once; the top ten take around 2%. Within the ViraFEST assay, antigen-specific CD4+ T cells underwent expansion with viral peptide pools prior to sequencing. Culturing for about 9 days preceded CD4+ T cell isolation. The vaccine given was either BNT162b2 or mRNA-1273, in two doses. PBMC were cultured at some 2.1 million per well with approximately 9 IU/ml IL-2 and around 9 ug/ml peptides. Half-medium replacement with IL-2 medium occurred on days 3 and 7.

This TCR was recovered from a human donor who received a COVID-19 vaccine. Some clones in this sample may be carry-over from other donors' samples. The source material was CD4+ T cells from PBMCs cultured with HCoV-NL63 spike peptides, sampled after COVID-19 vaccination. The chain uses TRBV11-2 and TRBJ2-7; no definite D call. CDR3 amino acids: CASSHLRNEQYV. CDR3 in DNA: TGTGCCAGCAGCCACCTCAGAAACGAGCAGTACGTC.